The source of this T cell receptor beta chain is a study of early stage breast cancer tumors (dated by TCRdb to 2016 to 2017). Regarding the complete study: Of the 15 or so invasive breast tumors, about 13 were found to be estrogen receptor-positive, progesterone receptor-positive and HER2-negative. About 70% of the 12 ER+/PR+/HER2- tumors were invasive ductal carcinomas, while the other four were invasive lobular carcinomas. The average read coverage per sample was around 9-fold. The samples as a whole yielded some 2,500,000 detected templates, corresponding to 950,000 to 1,300,000 unique clonotypes.

Every sample was amplified as two independent genomic DNA replicates, using approximately 550 ng for blood and approximately 1.5 ug for tumor or normal breast. Following the manufacturer's instructions, the ImmunoSeq Intro kit was used to carry out TCRB sequencing on genomic DNA. Multiplex PCR was run for around 28 cycles using proprietary primers and spike-in control sequences for absolute quantification. Single-end 150-bp reads were used to sequence an 87-bp fragment spanning the CDR3 and the flanking V and J genes. Seven samples, with two replicates for each sample, were multiplexed per lane of an Illumina MiSeq using version 3.0 chemistry. The paper's processing steps were these. The vendor's proprietary pipeline handled the raw data processing, merging both replicates into a single result for each sample. Clonotypes were defined as productive rearrangements sharing the V-gene family, CDR3 amino acid sequence and J-gene segment. To compute clonality, the normalized Shannon entropy (Pielou evenness) of TCRB abundances was subtracted from 1. To estimate T cell density, the total number of templates was divided by the input cell count, which was inferred from how much DNA went in. Recon was used with default parameters to estimate total repertoire diversity and clonality. Clonotypes with over 0.1% abundance in tumor and at least 32-fold higher abundance in tumor than in normal breast were defined as tumor-enriched. What TCRdb holds here is the immuneACCESS table cut down to in-frame rearrangements. Part of the clones is not present; checked against another copy, under half of the missing clones reflect an unresolved V gene, and the others are unexplained. From that table come the V and J calls and clone size; the DNA was used to work out D and trimming. The sample profile shows about 72,000 clones; approximately 79% of them were found once. The ten largest clones take up about 3.6% of the sample.

The study profiled bulk TCR beta-chain repertoires in matched peripheral blood, tumor and adjacent normal breast tissue taken from approximately 16 patients with early-stage breast cancer. Before surgery, whole blood (roughly 4.5-10 mL) was collected into EDTA tubes and processed within 2 hours. Ficoll-Paque centrifugation in SepMate-50 tubes was used to isolate peripheral blood mononuclear cells. PBMCs were cryopreserved in around 90% FBS with about 10% DMSO in aliquots of roughly 1.9 to 4.5 million cells and stored in liquid nitrogen. The Qiagen AllPrep DNA/RNA Mini kit was used for genomic DNA extraction. The research as a whole found: Because the cohort was small, a breakdown by tumor subtype could not be done. Repertoires from blood and normal breast were more alike than repertoires from blood and tumor, and in about 90% of the 16 patients, comparing each tissue with blood separated tumor from normal. Compared with adjacent normal breast tissue, tumors had about 2.5-fold higher T cell density and higher clonality. Sequencing bulk genomic DNA from unsorted cells could not capture chain pairing or functional markers like CD4, CD8 and FOXP3. Enriched TCRB sequences shared across patients were mostly commonly generated sequences, unlikely to play an important role in the tumor microenvironment.

A note on this clone: It lacks a known antigen. It has no much larger one-base neighbor in the sample; base qualities were not kept.

V is pruned by 5 bases and J by 4 bases, leaving 12 bases of the junction without a gene match. From its cysteine to its phenylalanine, the CDR3 spans 16 amino acids. The CDR3 DNA has 48 bases and is translated from base 1. The germline V gene (reference sequence) specifies LNHDA as CDR1 and SQIVND as CDR2. The source is a person in their sixties or seventies with breast cancer. The chain joins TRBV19 to TRBJ2-3, with TRBD2 matching 7 junction bases. Sequencing was performed on blood. The DNA sequence reads TGTGCCAGTAGTCTTCGACTGAAGCGGGGCTCAGATACGCAGTATTTT. Translated, this is CASSLRLKRGSDTQYF.